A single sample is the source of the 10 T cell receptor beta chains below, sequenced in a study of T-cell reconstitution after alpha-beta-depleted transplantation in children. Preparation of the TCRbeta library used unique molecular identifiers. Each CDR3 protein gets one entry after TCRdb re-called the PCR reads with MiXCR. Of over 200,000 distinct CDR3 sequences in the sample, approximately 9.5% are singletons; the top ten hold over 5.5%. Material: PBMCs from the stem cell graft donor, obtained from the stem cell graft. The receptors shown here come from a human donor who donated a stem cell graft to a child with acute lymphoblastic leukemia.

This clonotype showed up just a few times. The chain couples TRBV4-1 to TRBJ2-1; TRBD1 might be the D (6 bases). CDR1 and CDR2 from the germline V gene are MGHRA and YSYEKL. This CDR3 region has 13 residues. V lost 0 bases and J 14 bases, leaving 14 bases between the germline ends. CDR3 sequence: CASSQEWAGEEFF. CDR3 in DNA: TGCGCCAGCAGCCAAGAGTGGGCAGGGGAAGAGTTCTTC.

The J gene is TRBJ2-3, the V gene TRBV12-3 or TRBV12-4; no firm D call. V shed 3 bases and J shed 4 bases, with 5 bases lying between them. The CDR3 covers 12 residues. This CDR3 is CASSFPADTQYF. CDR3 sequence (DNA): TGTGCCAGCAGTTTCCCCGCAGATACGCAGTATTTT.

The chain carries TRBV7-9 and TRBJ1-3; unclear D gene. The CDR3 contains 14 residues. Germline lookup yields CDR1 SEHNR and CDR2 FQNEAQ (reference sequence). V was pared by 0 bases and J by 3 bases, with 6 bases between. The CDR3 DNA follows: TGTGCCAGCAGCTTAGCGCGTGGTGGAAACACCATATATTTT. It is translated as CASSLARGGNTIYF.

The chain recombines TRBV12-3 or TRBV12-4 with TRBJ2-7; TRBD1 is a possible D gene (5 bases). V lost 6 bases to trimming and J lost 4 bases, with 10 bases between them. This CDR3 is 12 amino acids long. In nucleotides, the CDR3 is TGTGCCAGCAGACTAACAGGATACGAGCAGTACTTC. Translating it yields CASRLTGYEQYF.

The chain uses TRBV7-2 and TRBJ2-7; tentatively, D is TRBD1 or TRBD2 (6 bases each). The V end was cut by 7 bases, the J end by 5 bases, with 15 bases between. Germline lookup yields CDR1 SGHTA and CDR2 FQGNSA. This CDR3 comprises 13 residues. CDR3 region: CASTQGWRDEQYF. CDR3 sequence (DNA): TGTGCCAGCACACAGGGCTGGAGGGACGAGCAGTACTTC.

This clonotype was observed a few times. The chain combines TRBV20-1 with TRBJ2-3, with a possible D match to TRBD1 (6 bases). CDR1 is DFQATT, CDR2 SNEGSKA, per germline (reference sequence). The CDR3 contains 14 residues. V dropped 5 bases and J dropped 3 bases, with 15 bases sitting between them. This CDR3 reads CSAATGTTTDTQYF. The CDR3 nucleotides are TGCAGTGCTGCCACAGGGACGACGACAGATACGCAGTATTTT.

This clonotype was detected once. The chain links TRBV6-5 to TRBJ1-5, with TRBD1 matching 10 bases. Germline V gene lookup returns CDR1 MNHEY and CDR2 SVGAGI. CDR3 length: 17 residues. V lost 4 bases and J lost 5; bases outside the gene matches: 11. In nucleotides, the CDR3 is TGTGCCAGCAGTTTATACCCGGGACAGGGGTTGTATCAGCCCCAGCATTTT. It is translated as CASSLYPGQGLYQPQHF.

The CDR3 protein is CASSRTGRDYGYTF. CDR3 DNA: TGTGCCAGCAGTCGGACAGGGCGTGACTATGGCTACACCTTC. The chain employs TRBV12-3 or TRBV12-4 and TRBJ1-2; 8 positions agree with TRBD1. The CDR3 is made up of 14 amino acids. J was trimmed by 3 bases and V by 5 bases; bases with no gene match: 5.

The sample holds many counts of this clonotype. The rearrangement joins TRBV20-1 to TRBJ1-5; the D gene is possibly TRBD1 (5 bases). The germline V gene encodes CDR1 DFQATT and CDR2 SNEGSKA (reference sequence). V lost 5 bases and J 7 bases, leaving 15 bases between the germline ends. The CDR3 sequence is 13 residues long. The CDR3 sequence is CSARFRAVQPQHF. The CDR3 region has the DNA TGCAGTGCTCGTTTCAGGGCGGTGCAGCCCCAGCATTTT.

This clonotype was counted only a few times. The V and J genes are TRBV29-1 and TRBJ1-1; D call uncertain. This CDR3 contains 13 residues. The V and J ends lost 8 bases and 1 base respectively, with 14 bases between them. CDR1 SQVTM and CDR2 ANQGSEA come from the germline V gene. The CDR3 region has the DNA TGCAGCTCCCGGCTGGGGAGGAACACTGAAGCTTTCTTT. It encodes CSSRLGRNTEAFF.